This T cell receptor beta chain was obtained from a study of identical twins. A single record per CDR3 protein comes from TCRdb applying MiXCR to the 5' RACE reads. The data hold approximately 210,000 distinct CDR3 sequences, with less than 9.5% observed a single time. J was trimmed by 6 bases and V by 7 bases; bases with no gene match: 15. Per germline, CDR1 MNHEY and CDR2 SVGEGT. This CDR3 has 16 amino acids. This clonotype appeared a few times. The chain carries TRBV6-2 or TRBV6-3 and TRBJ2-3; 8 nucleotides match TRBD2. Source material: memory (CD45RO+) T cells sorted from blood. The receptor was derived from a woman aged 18 to 35 in good health. Written as DNA, the CDR3 is TGTGCCAGCACTGGGGACCAAAGCGGGGGACGCGATACGCAGTATTTT. This translates into CASTGDQSGGRDTQYF.